This entry lists 3 T cell receptor beta chains sequenced from one sample in a study of cytomegalovirus exposure and HLA in healthy donors. Amplification used 60 Vbeta primers and 13 Jbeta primers. The assay was immunoSEQ multiplex PCR, and TCRdb's table has in-frame clones only and misses some. The sample contains about 160,000 clones, roughly 79% of which appear only once. Sequencing input: PBMCs. These receptors were obtained from a woman in her forties or fifties in good health and CMV-seronegative.

The V and J genes are TRBV2 and TRBJ2-1, with D unclear. Trimming cost V 3 bases and J 8 bases, with 5 bases left between them. The germline CDR1 and CDR2 sequences are SNHLY and FYNNEI. This CDR3 region has 11 residues. DNA of the CDR3: TGTGCCAGCAGTGACTCGTATGAGCAGTTCTTC. Translated, it gives CASSDSYEQFF.

V is TRBV18 and J is TRBJ1-2, with 9 bases that match TRBD1. The V gene end was trimmed by 5 bases and the J gene end by 1 base; junction bases not matched to a gene: 8. The length of the CDR3 is 16 residues. The germline V gene has CDR1 KGHSH and CDR2 LQKENI. The CDR3, as DNA: TGTGCCAGCTCAGTGGACAGGGGATATCTTAACTATGGCTACACCTTC. Protein product: CASSVDRGYLNYGYTF. Full variable domain (rest looked up from reference TRBV18 and TRBJ1-2): NAGVMQNPRHLVRRRGQEARLRCSPMKGHSHVYWYRQLPEEGLKFMVYLQKENIIDESGMPKERFSAEFPKEGPSILRIQQVVRGDSAAYFCASSVDRGYLNYGYTFGSGTRLTVV.

This clone was seen once. V and J are TRBV5-1 and TRBJ2-7; D unresolved. Germline loops: CDR1 SGHRS, CDR2 YFSETQ. V was shortened by 2 bases and J by 5 bases, with 11 bases between the two germline ends. There are 13 residues in the CDR3. The CDR3 DNA reads TGCGCCAGCAGCTTTATACCAGGTAACGAGCAGTACTTC. Protein product: CASSFIPGNEQYF.